This T cell receptor beta chain emerged from a study of T cells expressing NK-cell markers. Study details: TCR beta repertoires came from sorted CD3+CD56+NKG2C+, CD3+CD56+NKG2C- and CD3+CD56-NKG2C+ T cells.

Germline V CDR1 and CDR2: DFQATT, SNEGSKA (reference sequence). The CDR3 length is 12 residues. TCRdb re-called the 5' RACE reads and gives one entry per CDR3 protein, without DNA. This sample carries a few hundred thousand distinct CDR3 sequences, with roughly 0.4% going to the ten biggest clones. The sample was blood T cells: a sorted CD56 or NKG2C T cell subset, CD4+ or CD8+ T cells, or bulk PBMC T cells (not recorded which). This sequence was found in a man aged 18 to 29 in good health. V is TRBV20-1 and J is TRBJ1-6. The CDR3 sequence: CSARQGSSPLHF.